These 6 T cell receptor beta chains share one sample of origin, sequenced in a study of cytotoxic CD8 clonotypes in ibrutinib-treated CLL. Profiling relied on immunoSEQ multiplex PCR, and the TCRdb table lists in-frame clones only, not all of them. Of under 300,000 clones in the sample, 65% to 85% are singletons; the top ten hold about 5%. Sequenced material: PBMCs, taken at disease progression, from a patient treated with ibrutinib. These receptors were taken from a human donor with chronic lymphocytic leukemia.

The V and J genes are TRBV5-1 and TRBJ2-5, with D possibly matching TRBD2 (5 bases). CDR1 is SGHRS, CDR2 YFSETQ, per germline. V lost 3 bases and J 1 base, leaving 16 bases between the germline ends. This CDR3 is built from 16 residues. CDR3 DNA sequence: TGCGCCAGCAGCTACCGGCCCTCCCGGGGCCAAGAGACCCAGTACTTC. Its translation is CASSYRPSRGQETQYF.

The chain has TRBV10-2 and TRBJ1-1; D is unclear. Germline V gene sequence: CDR1 WSHSY, CDR2 SAAADI. This CDR3 spans 11 amino acids. The V gene lost 0 bases and the J gene lost 7 bases, with 3 bases spanning the gap. In nucleotides, the CDR3 is TGCGCCAGCAGTGAGTCAGGTGAAGCTTTCTTT. The encoded protein is CASSESGEAFF.

V gene TRBV10-3 combines with J gene TRBJ2-1; TRBD1 aligns across 8 bases. Germline V gene data show CDR1 as ENHRY and CDR2 as SYGVKD. The CDR3 runs to 15 residues. V was clipped by 3 bases and J by 5 bases; unmatched bases: 6. CDR3 sequence reads: CAISDTGGWDNEQFF. Written as DNA, the CDR3 is TGTGCCATCAGTGATACAGGGGGATGGGACAATGAGCAGTTCTTC.

This chain uses TRBV27 with TRBJ2-7; 8 bases fit TRBD1. From germline, CDR1 is MNHEY and CDR2 SMNVEV (reference sequence). CDR3 length: 17 amino acids. The junction had 14 bases not matched to a gene; V was cut back by 2 bases and J by 5 bases. CDR3 protein: CASSLGRGRIGFDEQYF. DNA of the CDR3: TGTGCCAGCAGTTTAGGCAGGGGGCGTATAGGTTTCGACGAGCAGTACTTC.

The genes are TRBV2 and TRBJ2-1; tentatively, D is TRBD2 (7 bases). V gave up 1 base and J gave up 2 bases, with 12 bases separating them. CDR1 and CDR2 (germline): SNHLY, FYNNEI. The CDR3 totals 16 residues. CDR3: CASSEVGRGAYNEQFF. The CDR3 DNA follows: TGTGCCAGCAGTGAAGTGGGGAGGGGGGCCTACAATGAGCAGTTCTTC. Full variable domain (remainder filled in from reference TRBV2 and TRBJ2-1): EPEVTQTPSHQVTQMGQEVILRCVPISNHLYFYWYRQILGQKVEFLVSFYNNEISEKSEIFDDQFSVERPDGSNFTLKIRSTKLEDSAMYFCASSEVGRGAYNEQFFGPGTRLTVL.

A single count supports this clone. V is TRBV27 and J is TRBJ1-1; D unclear. The CDR3 is 15 amino acids. Trimming took off 0 bases at V and 0 bases at J, with 8 bases between the two ends. The germline V gene has CDR1 MNHEY and CDR2 SMNVEV (reference sequence). The CDR3 DNA follows: TGTGCCAGCAGTTTATCGAAGGGTATGAACACTGAAGCTTTCTTT. This encodes CASSLSKGMNTEAFF.